Detailed here is one T cell receptor (beta chain). This entry belongs to a study of blood T cell repertoires in COVID-19. On the study more broadly: PBMCs, B-cell-depleted T cells, or T cells provided the cDNA or gDNA that made up the material.

The germline gives CDR1 SGHNT, CDR2 YENEEA. V lost 1 base, J lost 0 bases, and 7 bases lay in between. The CDR3 totals 15 residues. Libraries were prepared by immunoSEQ multiplex PCR; TCRdb keeps only in-frame clonotypes and omits some of them. The sample lists about 100,000 clones, 70% to 90% occurring once. The sample taken for sequencing was peripheral blood. The V gene is TRBV11-3, the J gene TRBJ1-3; D unresolved. The clonotype was recovered from a human donor in a cohort sampled during active COVID-19. The CDR3 here is CASSLGRISGNTIYF. The DNA of the CDR3 is TGTGCCAGCAGCTTAGGCAGGATCTCTGGAAACACCATATATTTT. The variable domain in full, with the rest retrieved from reference TRBV11-3 and TRBJ1-3, is EAGVVQSPRYKIIEKKQPVAFWCNPISGHNTLYWYLQNLGQGPELLIRYENEEAVDDSQLPKDRFSAERLKGVDSTLKIQPAELGDSAVYLCASSLGRISGNTIYFGEGSWLTVV.